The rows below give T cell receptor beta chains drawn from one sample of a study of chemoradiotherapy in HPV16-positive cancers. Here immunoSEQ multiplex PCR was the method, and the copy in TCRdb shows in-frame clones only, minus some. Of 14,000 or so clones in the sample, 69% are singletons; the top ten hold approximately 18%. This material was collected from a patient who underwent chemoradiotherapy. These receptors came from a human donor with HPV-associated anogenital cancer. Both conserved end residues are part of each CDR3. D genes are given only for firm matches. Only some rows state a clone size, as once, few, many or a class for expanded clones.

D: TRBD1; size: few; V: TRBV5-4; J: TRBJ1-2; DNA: TGTGCCAGCAGCTTGGCTTTGGCAGGGGGGGAAGGCTACACCTTC; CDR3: CASSLALAGGEGYTF
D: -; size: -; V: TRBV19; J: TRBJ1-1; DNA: TGTGCCAGTAGTTCTGCAGGGGAGAACACTGAAGCTTTCTTT; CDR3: CASSSAGENTEAFF
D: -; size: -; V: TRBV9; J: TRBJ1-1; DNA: TGTGCCAGCAGCGCCCAGGGGCCGAGCACTGAAGCTTTCTTT; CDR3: CASSAQGPSTEAFF
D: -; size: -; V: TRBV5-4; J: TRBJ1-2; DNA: TGTGCCAGCAGCTTGCCGGGCAAGAACTATGGCTACACCTTC; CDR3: CASSLPGKNYGYTF
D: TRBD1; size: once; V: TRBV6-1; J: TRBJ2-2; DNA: TGTGCCAGCAGTGGACAGGGCGCGGGGGAGCTGTTTTTT; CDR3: CASSGQGAGELFF
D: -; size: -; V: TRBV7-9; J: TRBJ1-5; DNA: TGTGCCAGCAGCTCGGGCCCCGAGCCCCAGCATTTT; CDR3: CASSSGPEPQHF
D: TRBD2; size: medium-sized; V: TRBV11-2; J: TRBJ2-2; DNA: TGTGCCAGCAGCGACCTCGGGGGGGCCGGGACCGGGGAGCTGTTTTTT; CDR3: CASSDLGGAGTGELFF
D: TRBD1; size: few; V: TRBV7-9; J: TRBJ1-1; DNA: TGTGCCTTACCGGGACAGGGTTCCTTGAACACTGAAGCTTTCTTT; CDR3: CALPGQGSLNTEAFF
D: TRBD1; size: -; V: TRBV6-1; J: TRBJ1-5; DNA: TGTGCCAGCAGGGGACAGGGGTTCGGCAATCAGCCCCAGCATTTT; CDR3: CASRGQGFGNQPQHF
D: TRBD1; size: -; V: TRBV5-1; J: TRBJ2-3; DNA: TGCGCCAGCAGCTTGGGACAGGGGATAGCAGATACGCAGTATTTT; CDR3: CASSLGQGIADTQYF
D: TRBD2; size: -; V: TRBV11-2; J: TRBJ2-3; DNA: TGTGCCAGCAGCGTTACCTTACCCTTAGCGGGGGTCAGGACAGATACGCAGTATTTT; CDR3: CASSVTLPLAGVRTDTQYF
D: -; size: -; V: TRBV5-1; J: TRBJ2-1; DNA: TGCGCCAGCAGCCGGGCCGCCTACAATGAGCAGTTCTTC; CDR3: CASSRAAYNEQFF
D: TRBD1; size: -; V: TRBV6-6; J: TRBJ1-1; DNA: TGTGCCAGTAAAGGGACAGGGTTAAACACTGAAGCTTTCTTT; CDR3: CASKGTGLNTEAFF
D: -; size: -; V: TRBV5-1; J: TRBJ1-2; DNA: TGCGCCAGCAGCTTGGGGTCCCTTAGAGACTATGGCTACACCTTC; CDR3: CASSLGSLRDYGYTF
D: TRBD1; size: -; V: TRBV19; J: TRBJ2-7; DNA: TGTGCCAGTAGCTCCGCCGGGACAGTAGTCTACGAGCAGTACTTC; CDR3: CASSSAGTVVYEQYF
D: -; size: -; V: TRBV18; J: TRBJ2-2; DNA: TGTGCCAGCTCACTTCCCAGGGCCGGACCCGGGGAGCTGTTTTTT; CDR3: CASSLPRAGPGELFF
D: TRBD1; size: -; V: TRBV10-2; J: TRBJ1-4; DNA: TGCGCCAGCAGTATGACAGGGGTTAATGAAAAACTGTTTTTT; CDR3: CASSMTGVNEKLFF
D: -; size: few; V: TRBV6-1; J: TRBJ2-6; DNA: TGTGCCAGCAGTGAAGGGCAGTCTGGGGCCAACGTCCTGACTTTC; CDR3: CASSEGQSGANVLTF
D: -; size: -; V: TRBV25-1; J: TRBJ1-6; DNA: TGTGCCAGCAGTGACACCCACTCACCCCTCCACTTT; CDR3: CASSDTHSPLHF
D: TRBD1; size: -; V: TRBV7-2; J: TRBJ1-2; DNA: TGTGCCAGCAGCTTGGGACAGGGGGAGACTGGCTACACCTTC; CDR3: CASSLGQGETGYTF
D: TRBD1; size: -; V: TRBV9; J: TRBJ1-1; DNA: TGTGCCAGCAGCGTGGGGTTAGACAGGGCTGAAGCTTTCTTT; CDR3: CASSVGLDRAEAFF
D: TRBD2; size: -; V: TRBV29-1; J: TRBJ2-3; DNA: TGCAGCGTTGAGGCGGGGGTCACAGATACGCAGTATTTT; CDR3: CSVEAGVTDTQYF
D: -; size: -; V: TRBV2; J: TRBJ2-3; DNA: TGTGCCAGCAGCCAACTAGAGGCGGGGCCCACAGATACGCAGTATTTT; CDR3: CASSQLEAGPTDTQYF
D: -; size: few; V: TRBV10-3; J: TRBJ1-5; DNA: TGTGCCTCCAGAACCGCCACGAATCAGCCCCAGCATTTT; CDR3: CASRTATNQPQHF
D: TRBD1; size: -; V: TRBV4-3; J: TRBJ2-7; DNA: TGCGCCAGCAGCCACGGCCCGGGACAGGGACAAGACGAGCAGTACTTC; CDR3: CASSHGPGQGQDEQYF
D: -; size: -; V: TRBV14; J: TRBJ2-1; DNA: TGTGCCAGCAGCCAAGGACGGGGATTGAATGAGCAGTTCTTC; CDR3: CASSQGRGLNEQFF
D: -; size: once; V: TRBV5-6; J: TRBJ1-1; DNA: TGTGCCAGCAGCTTTTGGGGGAATGAAGCTTTCTTT; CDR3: CASSFWGNEAFF
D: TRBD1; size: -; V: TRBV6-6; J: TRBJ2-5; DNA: TGTGCCAGCAGCGAGACAGGGGGTGAGACCCAGTACTTC; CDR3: CASSETGGETQYF
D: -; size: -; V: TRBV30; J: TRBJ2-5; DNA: TGTGCCTGGAGTGTCAGCTGGGGCAAGACCCAGTACTTC; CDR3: CAWSVSWGKTQYF
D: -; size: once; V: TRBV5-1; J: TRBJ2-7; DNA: TGCGCCAGCAGCTTGAGTTGGTCCTACGAGCAGTACTTC; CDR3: CASSLSWSYEQYF
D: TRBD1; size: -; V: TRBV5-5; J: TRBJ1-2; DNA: TGTGCCAGCAGCGACCCTCGGGGACAGGGTATTTCCTATGGCTACACCTTC; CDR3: CASSDPRGQGISYGYTF
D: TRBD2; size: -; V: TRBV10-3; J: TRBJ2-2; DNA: TGTGCCACTAGCGGGGGGTTTACCGGGGAGCTGTTTTTT; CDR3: CATSGGFTGELFF
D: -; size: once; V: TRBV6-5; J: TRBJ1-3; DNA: TGTGCCAGCATGGGCACGTACTCTGGAAACACCATATATTTT; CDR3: CASMGTYSGNTIYF
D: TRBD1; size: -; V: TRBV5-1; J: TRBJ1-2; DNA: TGCGCCAGCAGCTCCACCGGGACAGGGGATGGCTACACCTTC; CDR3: CASSSTGTGDGYTF
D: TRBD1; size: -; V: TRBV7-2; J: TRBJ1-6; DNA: TGTGCCAGCGGGACAGTAAATTCACCCCTCCACTTT; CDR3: CASGTVNSPLHF
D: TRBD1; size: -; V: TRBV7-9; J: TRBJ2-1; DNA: TGTGCCAGCAGCCGGGGACAGGGTGTCTACAATGAGCAGTTCTTC; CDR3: CASSRGQGVYNEQFF
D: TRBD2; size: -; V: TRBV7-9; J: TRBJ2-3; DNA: TGTGCCAGCAGCTCGGGGACTAGCGGTGCAGATACGCAGTATTTT; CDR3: CASSSGTSGADTQYF
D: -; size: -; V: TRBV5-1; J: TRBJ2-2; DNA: TGCGCCAGCAGGGCGGGACATCTCAACACCGGGGAGCTGTTTTTT; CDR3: CASRAGHLNTGELFF
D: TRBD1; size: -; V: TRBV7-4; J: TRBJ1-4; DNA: TGTGCCAGCAGGGTCTCGAGGGGGCAAGGGGCGGATGAAAAACTGTTTTTT; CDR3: CASRVSRGQGADEKLFF
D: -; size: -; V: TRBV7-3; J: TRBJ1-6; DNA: TGTGCCAGCAGCCTATATCCGGATTCACCCCTCCACTTT; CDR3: CASSLYPDSPLHF
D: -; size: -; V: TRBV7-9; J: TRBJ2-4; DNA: TGTGCCAGCAGCTTAGACAGGCTAGCCAAAAACATTCAGTACTTC; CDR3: CASSLDRLAKNIQYF
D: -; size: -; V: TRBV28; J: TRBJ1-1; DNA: TGTGCCAGCTTTTTGGGGGGGGGCCTAAACACTGAAGCTTTCTTT; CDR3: CASFLGGGLNTEAFF
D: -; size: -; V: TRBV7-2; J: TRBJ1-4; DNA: TGTGCCAGCAGCCCCCTTGGTCCGGGGGCCAGGGAAAAACTGTTTTTT; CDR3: CASSPLGPGAREKLFF
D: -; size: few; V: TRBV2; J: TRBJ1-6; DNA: TGTGCCAGCAGAGACGACAGGAACCTTTCACCCCTCCACTTT; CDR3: CASRDDRNLSPLHF
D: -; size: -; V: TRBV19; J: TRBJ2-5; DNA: TGTGCCAGTAGTATGACAGGTTCACGAGAGACCCAGTACTTC; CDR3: CASSMTGSRETQYF
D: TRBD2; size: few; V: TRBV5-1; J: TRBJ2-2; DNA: TGCGCCAGCAGCCCGGGGACTAGCGCCACCGGGGAGCTGTTTTTT; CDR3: CASSPGTSATGELFF
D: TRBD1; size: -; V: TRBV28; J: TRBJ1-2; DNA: TGTGCCAGCAGTTTAGAGGCGCAGGGGGCTTATGGCTACACCTTC; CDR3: CASSLEAQGAYGYTF
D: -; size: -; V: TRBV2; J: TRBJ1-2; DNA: TGTGCCAGCAATAGGGGATCATCTTCTAACTATGGCTACACCTTC; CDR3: CASNRGSSSNYGYTF
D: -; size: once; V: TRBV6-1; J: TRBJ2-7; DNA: TGTGCCAGCAGTGAAGCTTCGGGAAGGGGAGACGAGCAGTACTTC; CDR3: CASSEASGRGDEQYF
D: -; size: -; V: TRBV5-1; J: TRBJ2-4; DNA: TGCGCCAGCAGCTACCGGACTGAAAACATTCAGTACTTC; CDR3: CASSYRTENIQYF
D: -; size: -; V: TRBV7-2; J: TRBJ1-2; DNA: TGTGCCAGCAGCTTAGGACAGTCGGGTGGCTACACCTTC; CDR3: CASSLGQSGGYTF
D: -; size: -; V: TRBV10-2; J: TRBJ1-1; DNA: TGCGCCAGCAGTGAGTCGGGCACTGAAGCTTTCTTT; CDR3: CASSESGTEAFF
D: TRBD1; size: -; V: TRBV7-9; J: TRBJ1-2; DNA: TGTGCCAGCAACCTGGACAGGCACTATGGCTACACCTTC; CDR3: CASNLDRHYGYTF
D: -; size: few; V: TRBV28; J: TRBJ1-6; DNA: TGTGCCAGCAGCTACGGAGATTCACCCCTCCACTTT; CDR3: CASSYGDSPLHF